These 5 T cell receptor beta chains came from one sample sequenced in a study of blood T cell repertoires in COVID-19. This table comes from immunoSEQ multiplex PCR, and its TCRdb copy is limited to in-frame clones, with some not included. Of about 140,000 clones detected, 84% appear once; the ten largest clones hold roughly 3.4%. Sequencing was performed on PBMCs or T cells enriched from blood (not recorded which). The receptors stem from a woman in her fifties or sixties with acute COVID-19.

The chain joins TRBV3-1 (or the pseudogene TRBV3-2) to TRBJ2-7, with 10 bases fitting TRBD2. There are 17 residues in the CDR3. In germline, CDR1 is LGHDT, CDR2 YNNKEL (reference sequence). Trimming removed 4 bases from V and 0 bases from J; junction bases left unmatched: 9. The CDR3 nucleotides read TGTGCCAGCAGCCGGACCCCAGCGGGAGGGAGCTCCTACGAGCAGTACTTC. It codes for CASSRTPAGGSSYEQYF.

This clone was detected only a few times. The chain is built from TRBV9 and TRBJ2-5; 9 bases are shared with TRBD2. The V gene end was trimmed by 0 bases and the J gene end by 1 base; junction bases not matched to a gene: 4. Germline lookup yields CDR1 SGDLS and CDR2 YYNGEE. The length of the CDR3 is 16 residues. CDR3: CASSVEAGGPQETQYF. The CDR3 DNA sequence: TGTGCCAGCAGCGTAGAAGCGGGAGGTCCCCAAGAGACCCAGTACTTC.

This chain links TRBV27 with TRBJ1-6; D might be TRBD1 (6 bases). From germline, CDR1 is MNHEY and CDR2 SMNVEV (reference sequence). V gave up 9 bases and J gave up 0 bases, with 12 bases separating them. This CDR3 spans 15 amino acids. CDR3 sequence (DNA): TGTGCCAGGGGGACACAGAGCTCCTATAATTCACCCCTCCACTTT. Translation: CARGTQSSYNSPLHF.

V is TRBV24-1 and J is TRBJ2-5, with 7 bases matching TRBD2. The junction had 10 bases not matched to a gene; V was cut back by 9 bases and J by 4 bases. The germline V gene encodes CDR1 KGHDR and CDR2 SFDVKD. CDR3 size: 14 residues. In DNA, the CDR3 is TGTGCCACCGCTGAGGATTCGGGGGGAGAGACCCAGTACTTC. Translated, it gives CATAEDSGGETQYF.

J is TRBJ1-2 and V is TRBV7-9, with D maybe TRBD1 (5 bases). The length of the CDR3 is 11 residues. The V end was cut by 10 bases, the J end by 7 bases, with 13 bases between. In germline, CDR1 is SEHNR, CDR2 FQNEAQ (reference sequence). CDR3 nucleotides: TGTGCCACCGCCAGCGGGGCTGGCTACACCTTC. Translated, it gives CATASGAGYTF.